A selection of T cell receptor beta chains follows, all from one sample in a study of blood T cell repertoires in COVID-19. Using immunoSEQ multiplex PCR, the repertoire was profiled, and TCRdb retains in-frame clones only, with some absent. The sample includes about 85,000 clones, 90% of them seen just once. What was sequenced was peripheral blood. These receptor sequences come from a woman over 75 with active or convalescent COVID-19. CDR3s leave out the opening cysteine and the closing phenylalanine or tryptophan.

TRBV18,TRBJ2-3,ASSLPGLAGDTQY
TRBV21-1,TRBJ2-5,ASSTLGTPWETQY
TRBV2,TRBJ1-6,ASSGGIRDLGSPLH
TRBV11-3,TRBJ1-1,ASSLDAGGTEAF
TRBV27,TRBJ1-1,ASRPRQGVTEAF
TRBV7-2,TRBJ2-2,ASSWTGQTGELF
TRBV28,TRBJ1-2,ASSADRAMGGYT
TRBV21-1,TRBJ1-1,ASSKDGTLKGMMNTEAF
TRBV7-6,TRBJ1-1,ASTYRGNTEAF
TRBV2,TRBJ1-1,ASSEYGRNTEAF
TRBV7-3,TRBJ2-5,ASSRTRQETQY
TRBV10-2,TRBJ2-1,ASRNGTGGTNEQF
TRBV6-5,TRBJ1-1,ASEKDPPGTEAF
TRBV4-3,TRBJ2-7,ASSQDQRNFYEQY
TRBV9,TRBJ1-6,ASTIQAEGSPLH
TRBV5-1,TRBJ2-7,ASSLVGGSYEQY
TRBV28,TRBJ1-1,ASNSMNTEAF
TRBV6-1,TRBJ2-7,ASSELGLAGLGEQY
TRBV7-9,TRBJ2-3,ASSLRGAGVRADTQY
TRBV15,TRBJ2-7,ATSRKRESHEQY
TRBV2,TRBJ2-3,ASSRDRGSDTQY
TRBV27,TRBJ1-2,ASSLGTGGNYGYT
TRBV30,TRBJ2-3,AWSVNLNTDTQY
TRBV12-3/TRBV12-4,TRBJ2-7,ASSLSAYEQY